This T cell receptor (beta chain) is drawn from a study of blood T cells in healthy people across ages. The CDR3 runs to 16 residues. After removal of 6 bases from V and 10 bases from J, the junction contained 15 bases not matched to a gene. Germline-derived CDR1 and CDR2 are MNHEY and SVGEGT. A second about 7 to 11 cycle PCR used barcoded and J-beta primers. Using its own MiXCR run on the 5' RACE reads, TCRdb lists one record per CDR3 protein. The data show about 650,000 distinct CDR3 sequences, about a third seen once. The sequence derives from an elderly woman in good health. The V call is TRBV6-2 or TRBV6-3, the J call TRBJ2-1, with 10 bases identical to TRBD2. The sequenced sample was blood. The chain's CDR3 is CASSPSLAGDSWEQFF. CDR3 DNA sequence: TGTGCCAGCAGCCCTTCTCTAGCGGGGGATTCATGGGAGCAGTTCTTC.